The text below deals with one T cell receptor beta chain. The CDR3 has 16 amino acids. Germline CDR1 reads SGHRS; CDR2 reads YFSETQ. Trimming cost V 3 bases and J 4 bases; bases outside gene matches: 12. The data derive from a study of blood T cell repertoires in COVID-19. As for the study in general: Samples came from the United States, Italy and Spain, spanning acute and convalescent COVID-19. Nucleic acid was either cDNA or gDNA, and it came from T cells, B-cell-depleted T cells, or PBMCs.

As processed by the authors: Reference gene primer amplification gave nucleated cell count estimates. Produced via immunoSEQ multiplex PCR; TCRdb's table is partial and in-frame only. V, J and clone size are those of that table, while D and trimming were read from the DNA. The profile shows fewer than 400,000 clones, around four fifths of them singletons. V and J are TRBV5-1 and TRBJ2-5; 7 bases align to TRBD2. This receptor was identified in a man in his thirties or forties with active or convalescent COVID-19. What was sequenced was peripheral blood. CDR3 amino acids: CASSSRLAAVPETQYF. The CDR3 coding sequence is TGCGCCAGCAGCTCCAGACTAGCAGCTGTCCCAGAGACCCAGTACTTC.